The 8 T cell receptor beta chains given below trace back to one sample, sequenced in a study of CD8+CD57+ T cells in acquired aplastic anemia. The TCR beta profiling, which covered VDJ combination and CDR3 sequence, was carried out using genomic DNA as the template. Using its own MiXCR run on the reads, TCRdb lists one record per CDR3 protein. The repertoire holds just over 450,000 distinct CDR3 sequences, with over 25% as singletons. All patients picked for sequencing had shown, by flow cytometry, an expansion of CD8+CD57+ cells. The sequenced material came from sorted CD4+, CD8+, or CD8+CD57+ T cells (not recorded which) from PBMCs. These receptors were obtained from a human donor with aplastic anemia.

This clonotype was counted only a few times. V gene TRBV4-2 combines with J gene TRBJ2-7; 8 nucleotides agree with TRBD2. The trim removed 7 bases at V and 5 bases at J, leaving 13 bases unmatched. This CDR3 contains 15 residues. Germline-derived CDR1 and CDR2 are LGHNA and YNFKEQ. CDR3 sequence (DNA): TGTGCCAGCAACCTCGGGAGGGAGGGCCAACACGAGCAGTACTTC. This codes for CASNLGREGQHEQYF.

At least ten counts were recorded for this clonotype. The CDR3 DNA reads TGTGCCAGTAGTATTCTTCTTAACTTGAACACTGAAGCTTTCTTT. This gives the protein CASSILLNLNTEAFF. J is TRBJ1-1 and V is TRBV19; D ambiguous. With 3 bases removed from V and 0 bases from J, the gap between germline ends came to 11 bases. The germline V gene has CDR1 LNHDA and CDR2 SQIVND (reference sequence). This CDR3 comprises 15 residues.

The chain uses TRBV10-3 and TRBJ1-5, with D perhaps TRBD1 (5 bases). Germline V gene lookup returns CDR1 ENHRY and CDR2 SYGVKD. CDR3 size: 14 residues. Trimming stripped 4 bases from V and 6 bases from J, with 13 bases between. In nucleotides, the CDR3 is TGTGCCATCAGTGCGGGGGGGAGGGGTCAGCCCCAGCATTTT. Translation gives CAISAGGRGQPQHF.

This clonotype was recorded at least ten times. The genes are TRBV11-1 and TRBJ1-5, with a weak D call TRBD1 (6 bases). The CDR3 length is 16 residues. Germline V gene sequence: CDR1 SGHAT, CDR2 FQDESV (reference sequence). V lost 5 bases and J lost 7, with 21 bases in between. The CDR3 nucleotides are TGTGCCAGCAGCCCGACTAAGTGGGGGGCAGGACAGCCCCAGCATTTT. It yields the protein CASSPTKWGAGQPQHF.

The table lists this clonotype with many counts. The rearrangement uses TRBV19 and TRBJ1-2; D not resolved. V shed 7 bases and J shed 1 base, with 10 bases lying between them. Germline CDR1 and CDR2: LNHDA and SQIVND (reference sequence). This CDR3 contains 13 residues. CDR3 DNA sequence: TGTGCCAGTACCTCAGAATTTAACTATGGCTACACCTTC. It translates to CASTSEFNYGYTF.

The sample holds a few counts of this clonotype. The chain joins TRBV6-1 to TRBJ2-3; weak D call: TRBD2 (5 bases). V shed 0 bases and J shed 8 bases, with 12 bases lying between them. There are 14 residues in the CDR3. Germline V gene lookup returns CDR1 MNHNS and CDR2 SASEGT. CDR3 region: CASSEAPTSGTQYF. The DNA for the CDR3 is TGTGCCAGCAGTGAAGCGCCTACTAGTGGTACGCAGTATTTT.

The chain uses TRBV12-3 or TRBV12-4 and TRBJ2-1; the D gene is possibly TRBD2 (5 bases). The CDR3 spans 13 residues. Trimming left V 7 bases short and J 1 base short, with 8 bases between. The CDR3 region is CASKIASYNEQFF. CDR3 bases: TGTGCCAGCAAGATAGCGTCCTACAATGAGCAGTTCTTC.

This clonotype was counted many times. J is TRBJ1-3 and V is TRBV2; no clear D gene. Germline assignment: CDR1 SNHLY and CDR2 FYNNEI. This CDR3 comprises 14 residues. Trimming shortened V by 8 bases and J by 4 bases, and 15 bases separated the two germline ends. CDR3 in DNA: TGTGCCAGCCCGCCCGATCTGGCAGGAAACACCATATATTTT. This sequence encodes CASPPDLAGNTIYF.